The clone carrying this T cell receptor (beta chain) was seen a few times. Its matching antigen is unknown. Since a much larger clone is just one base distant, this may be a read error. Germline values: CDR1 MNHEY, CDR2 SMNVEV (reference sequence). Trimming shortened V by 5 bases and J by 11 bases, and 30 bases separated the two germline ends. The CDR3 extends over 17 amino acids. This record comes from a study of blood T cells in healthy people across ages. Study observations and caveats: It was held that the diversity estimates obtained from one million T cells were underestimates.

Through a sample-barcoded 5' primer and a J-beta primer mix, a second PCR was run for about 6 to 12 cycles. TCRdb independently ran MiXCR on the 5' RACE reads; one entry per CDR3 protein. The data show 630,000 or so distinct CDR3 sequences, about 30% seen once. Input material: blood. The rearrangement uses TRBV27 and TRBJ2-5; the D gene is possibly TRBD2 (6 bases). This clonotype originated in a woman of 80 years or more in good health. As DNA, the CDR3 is TGTGCCAGCAGTCCCCAAACCTTGGGCAGGGCCGGGGGTGAGCAGTACTTC. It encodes CASSPQTLGRAGGEQYF.